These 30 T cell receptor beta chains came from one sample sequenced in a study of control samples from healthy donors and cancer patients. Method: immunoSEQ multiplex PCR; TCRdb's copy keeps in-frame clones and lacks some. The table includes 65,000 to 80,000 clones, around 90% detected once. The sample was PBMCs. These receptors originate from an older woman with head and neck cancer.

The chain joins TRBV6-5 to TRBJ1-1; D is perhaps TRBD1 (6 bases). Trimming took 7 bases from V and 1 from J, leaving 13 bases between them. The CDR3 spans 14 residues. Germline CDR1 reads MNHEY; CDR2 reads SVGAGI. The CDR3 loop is CASKKQGPNTEAFF. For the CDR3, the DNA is TGTGCCAGCAAGAAGCAGGGGCCGAACACTGAAGCTTTCTTT.

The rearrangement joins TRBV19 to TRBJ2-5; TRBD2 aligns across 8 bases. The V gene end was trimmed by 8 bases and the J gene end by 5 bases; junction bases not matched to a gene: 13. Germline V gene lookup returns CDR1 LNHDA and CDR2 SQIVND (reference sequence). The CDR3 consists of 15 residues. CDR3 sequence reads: CASGSSSGRTETQYF. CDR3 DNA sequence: TGTGCCAGTGGTTCTTCCAGCGGGAGAACCGAGACCCAGTACTTC. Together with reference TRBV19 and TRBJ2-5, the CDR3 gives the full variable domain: DGGITQSPKYLFRKEGQNVTLSCEQNLNHDAMYWYRQDPGQGLRLIYYSQIVNDFQKGDIAEGYSVSREKKESFPLTVTSAQKNPTAFYLCASGSSSGRTETQYFGPGTRLLVL.

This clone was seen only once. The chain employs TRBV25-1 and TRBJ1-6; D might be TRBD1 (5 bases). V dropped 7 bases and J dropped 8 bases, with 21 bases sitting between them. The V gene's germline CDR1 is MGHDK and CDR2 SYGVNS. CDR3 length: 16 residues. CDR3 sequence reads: CASTSLGAFKDSPLHF. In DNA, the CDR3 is TGTGCCAGCACCTCATTAGGGGCTTTTAAGGATTCACCCCTCCACTTT.

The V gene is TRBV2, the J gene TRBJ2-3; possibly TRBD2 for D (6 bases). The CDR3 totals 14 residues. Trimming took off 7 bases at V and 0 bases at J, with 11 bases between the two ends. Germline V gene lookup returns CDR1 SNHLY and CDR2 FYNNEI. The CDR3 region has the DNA TGTGCCAGCAATACCGGGACTAGCACAGATACGCAGTATTTT. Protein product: CASNTGTSTDTQYF.

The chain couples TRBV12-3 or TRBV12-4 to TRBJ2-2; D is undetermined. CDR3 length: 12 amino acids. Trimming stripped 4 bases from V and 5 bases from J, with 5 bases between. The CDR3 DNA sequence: TGTGCCAGCAGTTCAAATACCGGGGAGCTGTTTTTT. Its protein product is CASSSNTGELFF.

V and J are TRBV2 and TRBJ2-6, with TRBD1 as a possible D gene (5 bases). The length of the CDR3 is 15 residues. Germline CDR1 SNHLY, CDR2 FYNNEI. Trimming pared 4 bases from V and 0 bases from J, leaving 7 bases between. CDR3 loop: CASSGQFSGANVLTF. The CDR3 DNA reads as TGTGCCAGCAGTGGACAGTTCTCTGGGGCCAACGTCCTGACTTTC.

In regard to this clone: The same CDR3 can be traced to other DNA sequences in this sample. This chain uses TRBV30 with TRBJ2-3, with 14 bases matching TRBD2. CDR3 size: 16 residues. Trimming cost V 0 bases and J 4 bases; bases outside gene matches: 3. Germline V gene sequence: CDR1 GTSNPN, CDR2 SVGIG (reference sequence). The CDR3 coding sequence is TGTGCCTGGAGTGTACCGACTAGCGGGAGGGCAGATACGCAGTATTTT. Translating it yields CAWSVPTSGRADTQYF.

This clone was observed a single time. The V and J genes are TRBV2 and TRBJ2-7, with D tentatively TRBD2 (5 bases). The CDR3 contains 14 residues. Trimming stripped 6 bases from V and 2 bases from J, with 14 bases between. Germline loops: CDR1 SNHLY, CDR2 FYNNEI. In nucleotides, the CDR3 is TGTGCCAGCAGCGAGACCGGAGGTGCCTACGAGCAGTACTTC. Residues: CASSETGGAYEQYF.

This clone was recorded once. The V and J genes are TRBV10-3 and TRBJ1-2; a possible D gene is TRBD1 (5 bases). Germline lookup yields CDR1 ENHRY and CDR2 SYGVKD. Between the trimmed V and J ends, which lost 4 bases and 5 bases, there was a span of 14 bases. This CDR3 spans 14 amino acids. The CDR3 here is CAISGAGLGYGYTF. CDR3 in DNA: TGTGCCATCAGTGGGGCAGGGTTGGGGTATGGCTACACCTTC.

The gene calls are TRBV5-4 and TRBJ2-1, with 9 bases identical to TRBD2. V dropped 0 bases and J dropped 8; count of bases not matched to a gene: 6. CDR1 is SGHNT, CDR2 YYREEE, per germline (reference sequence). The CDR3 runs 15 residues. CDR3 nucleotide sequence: TGTGCCAGCAGCTTGGCTTTAGCGGGAGATCATGAGCAGTTCTTC. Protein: CASSLALAGDHEQFF.

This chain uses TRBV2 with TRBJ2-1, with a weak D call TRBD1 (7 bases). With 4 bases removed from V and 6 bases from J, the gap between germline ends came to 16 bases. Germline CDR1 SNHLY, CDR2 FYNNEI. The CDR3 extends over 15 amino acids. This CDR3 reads CASSVEGASINEQFF. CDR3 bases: TGTGCCAGCAGTGTGGAGGGGGCTAGTATCAATGAGCAGTTCTTC.

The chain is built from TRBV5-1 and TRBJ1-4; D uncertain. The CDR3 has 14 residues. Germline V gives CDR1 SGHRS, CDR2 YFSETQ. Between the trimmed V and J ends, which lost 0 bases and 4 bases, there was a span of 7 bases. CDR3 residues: CASSLAIDNEKLFF. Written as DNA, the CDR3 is TGCGCCAGCAGCTTGGCCATAGATAATGAAAAACTGTTTTTT. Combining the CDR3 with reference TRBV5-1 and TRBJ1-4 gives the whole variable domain KAGVTQTPRYLIKTRGQQVTLSCSPISGHRSVSWYQQTPGQGLQFLFEYFSETQRNKGNFPGRFSGRQFSNSRSEMNVSTLELGDSALYLCASSLAIDNEKLFFGSGTQLSVL.

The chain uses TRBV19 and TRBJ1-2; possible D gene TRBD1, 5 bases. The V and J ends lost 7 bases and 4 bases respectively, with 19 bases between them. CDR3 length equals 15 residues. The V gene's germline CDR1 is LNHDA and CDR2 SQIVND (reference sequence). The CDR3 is CASNGQGWASYGYTF. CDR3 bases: TGTGCCAGTAACGGGCAGGGATGGGCCAGCTATGGCTACACCTTC.

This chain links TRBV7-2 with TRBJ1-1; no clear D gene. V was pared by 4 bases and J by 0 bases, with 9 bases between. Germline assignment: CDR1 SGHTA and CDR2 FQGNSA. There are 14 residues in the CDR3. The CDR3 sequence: CASSSTNMNTEAFF. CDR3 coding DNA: TGTGCCAGCAGCTCGACTAACATGAACACTGAAGCTTTCTTT.

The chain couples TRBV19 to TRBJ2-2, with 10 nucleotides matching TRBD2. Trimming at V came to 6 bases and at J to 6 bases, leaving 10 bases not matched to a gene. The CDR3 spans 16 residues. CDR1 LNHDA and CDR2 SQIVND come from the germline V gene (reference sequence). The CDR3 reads CASSLGAGGPSGELFF. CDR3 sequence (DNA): TGTGCCAGTAGCTTGGGAGCGGGAGGGCCATCCGGGGAGCTGTTTTTT.

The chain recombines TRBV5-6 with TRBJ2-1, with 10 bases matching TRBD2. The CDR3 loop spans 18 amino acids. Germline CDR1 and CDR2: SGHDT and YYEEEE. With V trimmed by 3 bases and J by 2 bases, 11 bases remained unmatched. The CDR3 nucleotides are TGTGCCAGCAGCTCATTAATAGCGGGAGGATCCCCCTACAATGAGCAGTTCTTC. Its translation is CASSSLIAGGSPYNEQFF. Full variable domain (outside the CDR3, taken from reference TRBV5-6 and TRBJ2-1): DAGVTQSPTHLIKTRGQQVTLRCSPKSGHDTVSWYQQALGQGPQFIFQYYEEEERQRGNFPDRFSGHQFPNYSSELNVNALLLGDSALYLCASSSLIAGGSPYNEQFFGPGTRLTVL.

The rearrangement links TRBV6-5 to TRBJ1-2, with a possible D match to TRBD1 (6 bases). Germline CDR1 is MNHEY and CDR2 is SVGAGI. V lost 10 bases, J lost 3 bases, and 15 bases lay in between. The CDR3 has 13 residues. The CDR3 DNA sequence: TGTGCCACAGCCATTCGGGGGCACTATGGCTACACCTTC. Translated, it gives CATAIRGHYGYTF.

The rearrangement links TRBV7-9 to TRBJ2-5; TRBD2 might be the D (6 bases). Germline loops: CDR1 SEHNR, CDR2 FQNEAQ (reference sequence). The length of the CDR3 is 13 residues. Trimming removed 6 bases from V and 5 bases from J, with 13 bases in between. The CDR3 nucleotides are TGTGCCAGCAGTCCGCCGGGAGTGGAGACCCAGTACTTC. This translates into CASSPPGVETQYF.

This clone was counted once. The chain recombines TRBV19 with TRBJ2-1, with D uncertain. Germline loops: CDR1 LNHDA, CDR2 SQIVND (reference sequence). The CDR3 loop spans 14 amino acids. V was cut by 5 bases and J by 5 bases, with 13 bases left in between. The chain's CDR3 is CASSFRLLDNEQFF. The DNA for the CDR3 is TGTGCCAGTAGTTTCCGGCTCCTAGACAATGAGCAGTTCTTC.

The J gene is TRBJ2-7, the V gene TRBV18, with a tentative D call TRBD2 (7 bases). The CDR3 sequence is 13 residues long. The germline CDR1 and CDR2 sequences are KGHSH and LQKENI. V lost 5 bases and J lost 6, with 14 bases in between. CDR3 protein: CASSSGEGGEQYF. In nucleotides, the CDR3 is TGTGCCAGCTCATCAGGGGAGGGAGGCGAGCAGTACTTC.

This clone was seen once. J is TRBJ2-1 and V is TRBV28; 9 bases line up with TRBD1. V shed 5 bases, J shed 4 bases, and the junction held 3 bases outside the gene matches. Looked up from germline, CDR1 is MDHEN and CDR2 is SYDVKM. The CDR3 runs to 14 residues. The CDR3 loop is CASSGQGWYNEQFF. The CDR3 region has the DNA TGTGCCAGCAGTGGACAGGGGTGGTACAATGAGCAGTTCTTC.

This CDR3 is CASSVRDRRHNQPQHF. CDR3 coding DNA: TGTGCCAGTAGTGTCCGGGACAGGAGACACAATCAGCCCCAGCATTTT. This chain uses TRBV19 with TRBJ1-5, with 8 bases fitting TRBD1. The CDR3 covers 16 residues. V lost 5 bases, J lost 3 bases, and 9 bases stayed unmatched. Germline assignment: CDR1 LNHDA and CDR2 SQIVND (reference sequence).

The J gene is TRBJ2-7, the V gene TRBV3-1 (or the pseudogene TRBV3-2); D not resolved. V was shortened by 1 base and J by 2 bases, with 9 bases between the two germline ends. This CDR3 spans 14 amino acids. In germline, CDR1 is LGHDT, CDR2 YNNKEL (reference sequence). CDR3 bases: TGTGCCAGCAGCCAAGCTCTAGGGCCCTACGAGCAGTACTTC. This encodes CASSQALGPYEQYF.

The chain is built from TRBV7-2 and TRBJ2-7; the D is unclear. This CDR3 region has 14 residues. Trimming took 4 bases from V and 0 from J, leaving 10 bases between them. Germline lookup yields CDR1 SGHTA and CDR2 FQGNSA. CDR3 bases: TGTGCCAGCAGCTATGTACCGAACTCCTACGAGCAGTACTTC. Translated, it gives CASSYVPNSYEQYF.

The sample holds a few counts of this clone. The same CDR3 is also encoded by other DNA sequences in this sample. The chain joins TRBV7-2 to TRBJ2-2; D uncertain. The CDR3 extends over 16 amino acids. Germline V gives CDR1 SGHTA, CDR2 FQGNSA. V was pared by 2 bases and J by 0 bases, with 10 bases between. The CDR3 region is CASSLNAGANTGELFF. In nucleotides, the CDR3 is TGTGCCAGCAGCTTAAATGCAGGAGCGAACACCGGGGAGCTGTTTTTT. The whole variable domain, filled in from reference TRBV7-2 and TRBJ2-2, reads GAGVSQSPSNKVTEKGKDVELRCDPISGHTALYWYRQSLGQGLEFLIYFQGNSAPDKSGLPSDRFSAERTGGSVSTLTIQRTQQEDSAVYLCASSLNAGANTGELFFGEGSRLTVL.

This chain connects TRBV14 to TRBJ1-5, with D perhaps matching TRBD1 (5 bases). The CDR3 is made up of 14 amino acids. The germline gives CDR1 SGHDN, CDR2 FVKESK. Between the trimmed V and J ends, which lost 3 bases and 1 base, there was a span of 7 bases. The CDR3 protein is CASSQGVSNQPQHF. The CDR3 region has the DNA TGTGCCAGCAGCCAGGGGGTAAGCAATCAGCCCCAGCATTTT. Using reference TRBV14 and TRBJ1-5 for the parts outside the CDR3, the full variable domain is EAGVTQFPSHSVIEKGQTVTLRCDPISGHDNLYWYRRVMGKEIKFLLHFVKESKQDESGMPNNRFLAERTGGTYSTLKVQPAELEDSGVYFCASSQGVSNQPQHFGDGTRLSIL.

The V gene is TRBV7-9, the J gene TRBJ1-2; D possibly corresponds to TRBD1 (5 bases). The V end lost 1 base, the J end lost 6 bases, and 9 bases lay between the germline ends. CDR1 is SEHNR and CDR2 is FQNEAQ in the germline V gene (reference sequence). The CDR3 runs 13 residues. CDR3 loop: CASSLDAGNGYTF. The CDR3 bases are TGTGCCAGCAGCTTAGATGCAGGGAATGGCTACACCTTC.

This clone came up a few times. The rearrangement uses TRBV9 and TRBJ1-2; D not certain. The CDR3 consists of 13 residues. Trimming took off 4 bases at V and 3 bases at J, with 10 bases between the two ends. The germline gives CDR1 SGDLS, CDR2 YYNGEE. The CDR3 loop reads CASSLVFDYGYTF. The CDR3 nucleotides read TGTGCCAGCAGCCTCGTCTTTGACTATGGCTACACCTTC.

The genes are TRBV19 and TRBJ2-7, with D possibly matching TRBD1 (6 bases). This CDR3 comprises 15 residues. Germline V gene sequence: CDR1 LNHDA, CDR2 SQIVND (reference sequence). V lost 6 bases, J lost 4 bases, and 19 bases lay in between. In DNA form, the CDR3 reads TGTGCCAGTAGCATGGACCCGGGACACGTTTACGAGCAGTACTTC. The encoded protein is CASSMDPGHVYEQYF.

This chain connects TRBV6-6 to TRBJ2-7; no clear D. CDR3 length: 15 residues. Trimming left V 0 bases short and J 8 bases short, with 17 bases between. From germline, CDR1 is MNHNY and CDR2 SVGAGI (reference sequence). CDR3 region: CASSYSGSFQAQQYF. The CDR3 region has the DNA TGTGCCAGCAGTTACTCAGGTAGCTTCCAAGCCCAGCAGTACTTC.